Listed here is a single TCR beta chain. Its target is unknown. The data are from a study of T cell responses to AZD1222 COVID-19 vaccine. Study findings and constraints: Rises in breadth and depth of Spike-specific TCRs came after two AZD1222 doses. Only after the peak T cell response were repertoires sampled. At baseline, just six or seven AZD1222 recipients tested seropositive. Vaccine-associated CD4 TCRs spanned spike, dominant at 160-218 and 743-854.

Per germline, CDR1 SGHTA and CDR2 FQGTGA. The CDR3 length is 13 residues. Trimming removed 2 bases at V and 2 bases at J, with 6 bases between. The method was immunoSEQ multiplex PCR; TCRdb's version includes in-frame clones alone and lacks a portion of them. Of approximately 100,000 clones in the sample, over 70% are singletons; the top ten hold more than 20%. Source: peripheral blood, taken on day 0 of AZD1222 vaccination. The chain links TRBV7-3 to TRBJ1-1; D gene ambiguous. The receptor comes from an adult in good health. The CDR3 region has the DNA TGTGCCAGCAGCTTATTAGATAACACTGAAGCTTTCTTT. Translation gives CASSLLDNTEAFF. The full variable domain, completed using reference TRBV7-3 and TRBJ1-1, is GAGVSQTPSNKVTEKGKYVELRCDPISGHTALYWYRQSLGQGPEFLIYFQGTGAADDSGLPNDRFFAVRPEGSVSTLKIQRTERGDSAVYLCASSLLDNTEAFFGQGTRLTVV.